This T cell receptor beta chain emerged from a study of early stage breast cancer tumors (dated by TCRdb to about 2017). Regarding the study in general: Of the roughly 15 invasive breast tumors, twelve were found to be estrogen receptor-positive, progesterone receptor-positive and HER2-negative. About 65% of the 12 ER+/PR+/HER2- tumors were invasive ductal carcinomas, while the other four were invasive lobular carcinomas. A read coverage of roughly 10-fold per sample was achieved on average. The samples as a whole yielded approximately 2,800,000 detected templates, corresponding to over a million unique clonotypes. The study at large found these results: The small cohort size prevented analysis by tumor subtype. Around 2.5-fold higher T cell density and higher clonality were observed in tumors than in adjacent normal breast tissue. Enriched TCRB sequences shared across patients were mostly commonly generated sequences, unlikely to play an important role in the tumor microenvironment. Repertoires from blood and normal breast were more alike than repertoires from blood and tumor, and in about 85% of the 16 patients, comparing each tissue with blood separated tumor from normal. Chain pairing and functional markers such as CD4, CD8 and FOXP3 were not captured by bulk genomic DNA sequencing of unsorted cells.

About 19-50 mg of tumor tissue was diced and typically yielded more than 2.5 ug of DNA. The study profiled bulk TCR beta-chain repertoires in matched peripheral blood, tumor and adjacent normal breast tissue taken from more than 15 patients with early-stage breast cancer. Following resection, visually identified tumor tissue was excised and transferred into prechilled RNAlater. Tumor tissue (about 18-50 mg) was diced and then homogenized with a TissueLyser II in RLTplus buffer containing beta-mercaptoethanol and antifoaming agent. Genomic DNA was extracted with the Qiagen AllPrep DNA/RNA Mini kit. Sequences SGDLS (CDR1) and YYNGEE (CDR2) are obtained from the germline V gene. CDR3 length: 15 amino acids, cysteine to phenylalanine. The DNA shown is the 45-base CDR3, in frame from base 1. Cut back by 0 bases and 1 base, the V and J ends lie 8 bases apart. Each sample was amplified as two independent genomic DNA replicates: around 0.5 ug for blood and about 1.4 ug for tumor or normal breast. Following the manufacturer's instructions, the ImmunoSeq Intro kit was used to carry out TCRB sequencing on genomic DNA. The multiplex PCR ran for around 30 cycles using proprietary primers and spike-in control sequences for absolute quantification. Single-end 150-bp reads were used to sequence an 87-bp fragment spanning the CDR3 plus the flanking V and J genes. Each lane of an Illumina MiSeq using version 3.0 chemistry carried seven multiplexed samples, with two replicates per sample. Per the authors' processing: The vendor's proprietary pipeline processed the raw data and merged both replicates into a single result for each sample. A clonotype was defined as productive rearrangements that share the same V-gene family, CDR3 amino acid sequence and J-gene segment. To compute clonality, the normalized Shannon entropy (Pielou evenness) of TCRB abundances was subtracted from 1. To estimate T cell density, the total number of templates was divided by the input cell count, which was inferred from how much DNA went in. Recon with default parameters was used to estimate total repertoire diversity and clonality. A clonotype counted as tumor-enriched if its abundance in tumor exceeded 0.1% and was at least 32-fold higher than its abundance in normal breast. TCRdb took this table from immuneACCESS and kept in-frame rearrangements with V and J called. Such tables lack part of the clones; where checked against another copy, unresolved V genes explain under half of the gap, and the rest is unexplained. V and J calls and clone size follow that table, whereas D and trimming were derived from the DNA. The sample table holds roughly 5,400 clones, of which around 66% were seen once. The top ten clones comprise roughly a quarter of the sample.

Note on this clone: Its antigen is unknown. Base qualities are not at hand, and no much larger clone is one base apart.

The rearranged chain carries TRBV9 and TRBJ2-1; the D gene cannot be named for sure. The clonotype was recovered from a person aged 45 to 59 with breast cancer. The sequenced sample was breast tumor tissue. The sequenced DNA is TGTGCCAGCAGCGTAGAGGCAGTTTCCTACAATGAGCAGTTCTTC. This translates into CASSVEAVSYNEQFF.